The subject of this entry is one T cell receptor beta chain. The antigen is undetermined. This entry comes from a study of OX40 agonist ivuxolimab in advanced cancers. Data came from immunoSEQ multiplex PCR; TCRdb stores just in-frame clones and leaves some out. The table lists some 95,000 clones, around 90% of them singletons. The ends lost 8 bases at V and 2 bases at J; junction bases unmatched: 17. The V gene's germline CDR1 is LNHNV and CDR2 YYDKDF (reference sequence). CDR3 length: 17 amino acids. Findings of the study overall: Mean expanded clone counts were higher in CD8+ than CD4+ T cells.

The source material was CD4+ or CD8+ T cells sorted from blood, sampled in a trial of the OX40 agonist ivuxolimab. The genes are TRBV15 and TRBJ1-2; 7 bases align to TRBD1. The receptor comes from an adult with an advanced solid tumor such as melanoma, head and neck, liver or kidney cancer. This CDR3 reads CATQMFTGQGVNYGYTF. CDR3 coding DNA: TGTGCCACCCAGATGTTCACGGGGCAGGGGGTGAACTATGGCTACACCTTC. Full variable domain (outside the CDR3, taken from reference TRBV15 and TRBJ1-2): DAMVIQNPRYQVTQFGKPVTLSCSQTLNHNVMYWYQQKSSQAPKLLFHYYDKDFNNEADTPDNFQSRRPNTSFCFLDIRSPGLGDTAMYLCATQMFTGQGVNYGYTFGSGTRLTVV.